This T cell receptor (beta chain) was sequenced in a study of Graves' ophthalmopathy and Graves' hyperthyroidism. RNA transcripts served as template for amplifying TCR beta CDR3 sequences. HTBI primers were employed in first-round RT-PCR, then a second-round multiplex PCR followed. TCRdb re-analysed the multiplex PCR reads in MiXCR, keeping a single row per CDR3 protein. The sample yields about 700,000 distinct CDR3 sequences, under 50% seen once. The CDR3 extends over 14 amino acids. After removal of 6 bases from V and 1 base from J, the junction contained 5 bases not matched to a gene. CDR1 MNHNS and CDR2 SASEGT come from the germline V gene. Other autoimmune disease, uncontrolled infection, pregnancy and lactation led to exclusion. The starting material, about 9.5 ml of fresh peripheral blood, provided the PBMCs.

This receptor was taken from an adult man with Graves' ophthalmopathy. This sequence joins TRBV6-1 and TRBJ2-5; the match to TRBD2 covers 7 bases. Sequencing used peripheral blood. The CDR3 sequence: CASRKLAGQETQYF. CDR3 DNA: TGTGCCAGCAGAAAATTAGCGGGCCAAGAGACCCAGTACTTC.